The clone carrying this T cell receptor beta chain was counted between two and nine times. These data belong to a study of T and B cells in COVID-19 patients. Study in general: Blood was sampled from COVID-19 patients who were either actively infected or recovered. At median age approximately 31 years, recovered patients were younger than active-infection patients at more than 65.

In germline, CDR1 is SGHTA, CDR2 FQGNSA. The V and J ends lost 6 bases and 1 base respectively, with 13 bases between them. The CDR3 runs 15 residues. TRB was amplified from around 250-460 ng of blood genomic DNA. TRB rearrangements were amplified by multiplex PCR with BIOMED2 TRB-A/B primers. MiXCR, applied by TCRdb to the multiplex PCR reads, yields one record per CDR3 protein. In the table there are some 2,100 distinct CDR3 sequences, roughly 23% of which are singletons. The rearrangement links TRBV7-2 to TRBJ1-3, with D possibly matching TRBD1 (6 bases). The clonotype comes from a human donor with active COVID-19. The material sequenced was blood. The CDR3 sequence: CASRGGGTSGNTIYF. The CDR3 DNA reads TGTGCCAGCAGAGGGGGTGGCACATCTGGAAACACCATATATTTT.